The next 27 T cell receptor beta chains were all read from a single sample in a study of cytomegalovirus exposure and HLA in healthy donors. PCR used 60 Vbeta primers and 13 Jbeta primers. Some clones are missing from TCRdb's copy, which holds only in-frame ones; the method was immunoSEQ multiplex PCR. The data contain around 160,000 clones, about 72% of them singletons. Source material: PBMCs. These receptors all stem from a male donor in good health and CMV-seronegative.

The J gene is TRBJ1-4, the V gene TRBV19, with no clear D. The CDR3 is 13 residues long. Germline CDR1 is LNHDA and CDR2 is SQIVND (reference sequence). The ends were cut back, 0 bases at V and 7 bases at J, with 6 bases in the middle. The CDR3 loop is CASSIDRGEKLFF. For the CDR3, the DNA is TGTGCCAGTAGTATAGACCGGGGTGAAAAACTGTTTTTT.

This clone was found once. This chain joins TRBV7-3 and TRBJ2-1; 7 bases are a match to TRBD2. With 5 bases clipped from V and 7 bases from J, the junction kept 11 bases outside the gene matches. Germline V CDR1 and CDR2: SGHTA, FQGTGA. The CDR3 runs to 15 residues. This chain's CDR3 is CASSPGGSSRNEQFF. CDR3 coding DNA: TGTGCCAGCAGCCCCGGGGGGAGCTCGAGGAATGAGCAGTTCTTC.

V gene TRBV9 combines with J gene TRBJ1-2; 7 nucleotides line up with TRBD1. CDR1 is SGDLS, CDR2 YYNGEE, per germline. J lost 4 bases, V lost 0 bases, and 6 bases had no gene match. This CDR3 spans 15 amino acids. CDR3 bases: TGTGCCAGCAGCGTAGGGGACAGTAGTTTCTATGGCTACACCTTC. As protein: CASSVGDSSFYGYTF. Complete variable domain (other parts from reference TRBV9 and TRBJ1-2): DSGVTQTPKHLITATGQRVTLRCSPRSGDLSVYWYQQSLDQGLQFLIQYYNGEERAKGNILERFSAQQFPDLHSELNLSSLELGDSALYFCASSVGDSSFYGYTFGSGTRLTVV.

The rearrangement links TRBV18 to TRBJ2-7; D might be TRBD1 (6 bases). The CDR3 is made up of 15 amino acids. V lost 3 bases, J lost 3 bases, and 15 bases lay in between. Germline lookup yields CDR1 KGHSH and CDR2 LQKENI. CDR3 bases: TGTGCCAGCTCACCGAACCAGGGGATCGGCTACGAGCAGTACTTC. It is translated as CASSPNQGIGYEQYF. Full variable domain (outside the CDR3, taken from reference TRBV18 and TRBJ2-7): NAGVMQNPRHLVRRRGQEARLRCSPMKGHSHVYWYRQLPEEGLKFMVYLQKENIIDESGMPKERFSAEFPKEGPSILRIQQVVRGDSAAYFCASSPNQGIGYEQYFGPGTRLTVT.

The rearrangement uses TRBV7-9 and TRBJ2-2; D is possibly TRBD1 (7 bases). Between the trimmed V and J ends, which lost 5 bases and 2 bases, there was a span of 18 bases. Germline-derived CDR1 and CDR2 are SEHNR and FQNEAQ (reference sequence). The CDR3 consists of 17 residues. The chain's CDR3 is CASSDSSGGTNTGELFF. The CDR3 DNA reads as TGTGCCAGCAGCGACTCCTCAGGGGGGACTAACACCGGGGAGCTGTTTTTT.

The chain combines TRBV7-8 with TRBJ1-4, with D possibly TRBD1 on 6 matching bases. The germline CDR1 and CDR2 sequences are SGHVS and FQNEAQ. V dropped 5 bases and J dropped 0 bases, with 22 bases sitting between them. The CDR3 has 19 residues. CDR3 region: CASSVNAGTRKATNEKLFF. The CDR3 DNA follows: TGTGCCAGCAGCGTCAATGCCGGGACAAGGAAAGCAACTAATGAAAAACTGTTTTTT. Combining the CDR3 with reference TRBV7-8 and TRBJ1-4 gives the whole variable domain GAGVSQSPRYKVAKRGQDVALRCDPISGHVSLFWYQQALGQGPEFLTYFQNEAQLDKSGLPSDRFFAERPEGSVSTLKIQRTQQEDSAVYLCASSVNAGTRKATNEKLFFGSGTQLSVL.

This clone was detected only a few times. The chain carries TRBV2 and TRBJ1-6; 10 bases line up with TRBD1. The trim removed 6 bases at V and 4 bases at J, leaving 3 bases unmatched. Germline-derived CDR1 and CDR2 are SNHLY and FYNNEI. CDR3 length: 15 residues. The CDR3 DNA follows: TGTGCCAGCAGACCGGGACAGGGGTATAATTCACCCCTCCACTTT. This sequence encodes CASRPGQGYNSPLHF.

In its sample, this clone was seen a few times. The rearrangement uses TRBV7-2 and TRBJ2-5; D remains ambiguous. The ends were cut back, 1 base at V and 0 bases at J, with 6 bases in the middle. Germline values: CDR1 SGHTA, CDR2 FQGNSA. The CDR3 has 14 amino acids. The CDR3 DNA follows: TGTGCCAGCAGCTTAGTTCCTTACCAAGAGACCCAGTACTTC. Encoded protein: CASSLVPYQETQYF.

The J gene is TRBJ2-1, the V gene TRBV7-3; 8 nucleotides match TRBD1. CDR1 SGHTA and CDR2 FQGTGA come from the germline V gene. The CDR3 contains 14 residues. V lost 2 bases to trimming and J lost 9 bases; unmatched junction nucleotides: 6. The CDR3 reads CASSLLWTGSEQFF. CDR3 bases: TGTGCCAGCAGCTTATTATGGACAGGGAGTGAGCAGTTCTTC.

This chain connects TRBV18 to TRBJ1-4; perhaps TRBD1 as D (6 bases). Germline assignment: CDR1 KGHSH and CDR2 LQKENI. Trimming left V 3 bases short and J 6 bases short, with 11 bases between. The CDR3 spans 14 residues. CDR3 coding DNA: TGTGCCAGCTCACCGAGGGGGGGTGATGAAAAACTGTTTTTT. This codes for CASSPRGGDEKLFF.

The V gene is TRBV5-1, the J gene TRBJ1-1, with 9 nucleotides matching TRBD1. From germline, CDR1 is SGHRS and CDR2 YFSETQ. The ends lost 0 bases at V and 10 bases at J; junction bases unmatched: 4. The CDR3 sequence is 13 residues long. The CDR3 sequence is CASSLEGQGLAFF. CDR3 nucleotide sequence: TGCGCCAGCAGCTTGGAGGGACAGGGTCTAGCTTTCTTT.

This clone was seen only once. This sequence joins TRBV9 and TRBJ2-5; TRBD1 aligns across 7 bases. V was pared by 3 bases and J by 5 bases, with 13 bases of the junction left unmatched. Germline V lookup: CDR1 SGDLS, CDR2 YYNGEE. The length of the CDR3 is 16 residues. The CDR3 protein is CASSADYQGVGETQYF. The DNA for the CDR3 is TGTGCCAGCAGCGCTGACTATCAGGGGGTTGGGGAGACCCAGTACTTC.

The rearrangement uses TRBV7-2 and TRBJ1-2, with 12 bases lining up with TRBD1. This CDR3 contains 16 residues. V lost 5 bases and J lost 6; bases outside the gene matches: 10. CDR1 SGHTA and CDR2 FQGNSA come from the germline V gene. For the CDR3, the DNA is TGTGCCAGCAGCCTGTCCCCGGGACAGGGGGCAAATGGCTACACCTTC. Amino acid sequence: CASSLSPGQGANGYTF.

This clone came up a few times. The chain recombines TRBV7-8 with TRBJ2-3, with TRBD2 matching 12 bases. The CDR3 has 15 amino acids. The junction had 6 bases not matched to a gene; V was cut back by 5 bases and J by 6 bases. Germline V CDR1 and CDR2: SGHVS, FQNEAQ. The CDR3: CASSPSGRAGDTQYF. The CDR3 region has the DNA TGTGCCAGCAGCCCTAGCGGGAGGGCCGGTGATACGCAGTATTTT.

This clone was counted between two and nine times. The chain recombines TRBV4-3 with TRBJ2-7; D perhaps matches TRBD2 (7 bases). This CDR3 is 15 amino acids long. CDR1 and CDR2 from the germline V gene are LGHNA and YSLEER. Trimming removed 0 bases at V and 3 bases at J, with 12 bases between. CDR3 nucleotide sequence: TGCGCCAGCAGCCAAGAGAGGGGGAGGGTCTACGAGCAGTACTTC. This sequence encodes CASSQERGRVYEQYF.

This rearrangement joins TRBV6-1 to TRBJ2-5, with a tentative D call TRBD2 (5 bases). The length of the CDR3 is 15 residues. CDR1 is MNHNS and CDR2 is SASEGT in the germline V gene. The V gene lost 1 base and the J gene lost 2 bases, with 11 bases spanning the gap. CDR3 residues: CASSEGPGEQETQYF. The CDR3 bases are TGTGCCAGCAGTGAAGGGCCCGGGGAGCAAGAGACCCAGTACTTC.

The chain joins TRBV5-1 to TRBJ2-1; TRBD1 aligns across 8 bases. V trimming: 2 bases; J trimming: 10 bases; junction bases outside the gene matches: 11. The CDR3 is 15 amino acids. Germline values: CDR1 SGHRS, CDR2 YFSETQ. The CDR3 loop is CASSLATGGLGEQFF. DNA for the CDR3: TGCGCCAGCAGCTTAGCAACAGGGGGACTCGGGGAGCAGTTCTTC.

The chain carries TRBV4-3 and TRBJ1-2; D is perhaps TRBD1 (5 bases). CDR3 size: 15 residues. The V end lost 0 bases, the J end lost 2 bases, and 10 bases lay between the germline ends. CDR1 is LGHNA, CDR2 YSLEER, per germline. The CDR3 region is CASSQEFKGNYGYTF. The CDR3 bases are TGCGCCAGCAGCCAAGAATTTAAGGGGAACTATGGCTACACCTTC.

This chain connects TRBV7-8 to TRBJ2-7, with 7 bases matching TRBD1. Germline V gives CDR1 SGHVS, CDR2 FQNEAQ. V shed 4 bases and J 4 bases; nucleotides not matched to a gene: 7. The CDR3 totals 14 residues. CDR3 coding DNA: TGTGCCAGCAGCTCAGGGGGTCCGGAATACGAGCAGTACTTC. Translation gives CASSSGGPEYEQYF.

The chain couples TRBV12-5 to TRBJ2-3, with 8 bases identical to TRBD1. From germline, CDR1 is LGHNT and CDR2 FRNRAP. The V and J ends lost 3 bases and 3 bases, in that order; junction bases with no gene match: 5. This CDR3 spans 15 amino acids. The CDR3, as DNA: TGTGCTAGTGGTTTTCGACAGGGGAGGACAGATACGCAGTATTTT. Amino acid sequence: CASGFRQGRTDTQYF. Looking up the rest from reference TRBV12-5 and TRBJ2-3 gives the full variable domain: DARVTQTPRHKVTEMGQEVTMRCQPILGHNTVFWYRQTMMQGLELLAYFRNRAPLDDSGMPKDRFSAEMPDATLATLKIQPSEPRDSAVYFCASGFRQGRTDTQYFGPGTRLTVL.

This clone was observed a handful of times. This CDR3 is CASTRGGGGNQPQHF. CDR3 sequence (DNA): TGTGCCAGCACTCGGGGGGGCGGTGGGAATCAGCCCCAGCATTTT. This chain connects TRBV7-2 to TRBJ1-5; maybe TRBD1 (6 bases). This CDR3 is 15 amino acids long. Trimming took 7 bases from V and 4 from J, leaving 17 bases between them. CDR1 is SGHTA and CDR2 is FQGNSA in the germline V gene.

There are a few counts of this clone. The chain couples TRBV28 to TRBJ1-6; 7 bases fit TRBD1. The trim removed 4 bases at V and 8 bases at J, leaving 17 bases unmatched. The length of the CDR3 is 18 residues. In germline, CDR1 is MDHEN, CDR2 SYDVKM. The CDR3 nucleotides are TGTGCCAGCAGTTCCGCATACCGGGACAGTCCTTCGGATTCACCCCTCCACTTT. Amino acids: CASSSAYRDSPSDSPLHF.

This chain links TRBV6-4 with TRBJ2-1; D is perhaps TRBD2 (7 bases). This CDR3 comprises 14 residues. Per germline, CDR1 MRHNA and CDR2 SNTAGT. V was cut by 4 bases and J by 7 bases, with 14 bases left in between. CDR3 protein: CASSGEGGFNEQFF. CDR3 bases: TGTGCCAGCAGTGGTGAGGGGGGGTTTAATGAGCAGTTCTTC.

This chain connects TRBV6-5 to TRBJ1-2; maybe TRBD1 (6 bases). The CDR3 consists of 15 residues. Germline lookup yields CDR1 MNHEY and CDR2 SVGAGI. V lost 0 bases and J 4 bases, leaving 12 bases between the germline ends. The DNA of the CDR3 is TGTGCCAGCAGTTACTCGAGGCAGGGGAGCTATGGCTACACCTTC. Protein: CASSYSRQGSYGYTF.

The chain uses TRBV7-6 and TRBJ2-2, with D possibly being TRBD2 (6 bases). V was clipped by 5 bases and J by 6 bases, with 10 bases between them. This CDR3 spans 13 amino acids. The germline V gene has CDR1 SGHVS and CDR2 FNYEAQ. CDR3 sequence (DNA): TGTGCCAGCAGCGCCGCGGGGCCCGGGGAGCTGTTTTTT. The encoded protein is CASSAAGPGELFF.

This chain uses TRBV6-6 with TRBJ2-3, with 10 nucleotides matching TRBD1. The germline gives CDR1 MNHNY, CDR2 SVGAGI (reference sequence). Trimming at V came to 6 bases and at J to 4 bases, leaving 7 bases not matched to a gene. This CDR3 is 15 amino acids long. CDR3 sequence reads: CASSRPGQGSDTQYF. In nucleotides, the CDR3 is TGTGCCAGCAGCCGACCGGGACAGGGGTCAGATACGCAGTATTTT.

This chain joins TRBV6-5 and TRBJ2-1; D perhaps matches TRBD2 (6 bases). The CDR3 has 15 amino acids. Germline V CDR1 and CDR2: MNHEY, SVGAGI. Trimming took 0 bases from V and 4 from J, leaving 10 bases between them. The CDR3 spells CASSYSGGSYNEQFF. The CDR3 coding sequence is TGTGCCAGCAGTTACTCGGGGGGATCTTACAATGAGCAGTTCTTC.